The rows below give T cell receptor beta chains drawn from one sample of a study of shared clonotypes between healthy human individuals. Here immunoSEQ multiplex PCR was the method, and the copy in TCRdb shows in-frame clones only, minus some. The sample has hundreds of thousands of clones, roughly 98% seen once. Sequencing was performed on naive CD8+ T cells sorted from blood. These receptor sequences come from a man aged 25-45 years in good health. Both conserved end residues are part of each CDR3. A D gene is named only where the DNA matches it firmly. Expanded clones are given a class, and other clones once, few, many or no size at all.

j_gene,v_gene,abundance,d_gene,CDR3nt,CDR3aa
TRBJ2-7,TRBV27,NA,TRBD2,TGTGCCAGCAGTTTAAAGCTAGCGGGACCCTACGAGCAGTACTTC,CASSLKLAGPYEQYF
TRBJ2-1,TRBV10-2,NA,NA,TGCGCCAGTCGTGATGGGTCTAGCGTGCACAATGAGCAGTTCTTC,CASRDGSSVHNEQFF
TRBJ2-2,TRBV11-3,NA,NA,TGTGCCAGCAGCTTAGCTGGGACAACGAACACCGGGGAGCTGTTTTTT,CASSLAGTTNTGELFF
TRBJ2-1,TRBV7-2,NA,NA,TGTGCCAGCATCGGAAATAGCCCGGGGCAGTTCTTC,CASIGNSPGQFF
TRBJ2-3,TRBV5-1,NA,TRBD2,TGCGCCAGCAGCCTAAGGACGACTAGCGGGGGAACAGATACGCAGTATTTT,CASSLRTTSGGTDTQYF
TRBJ2-1,TRBV7-2,NA,TRBD2,TGTGCCAGCAGCTTATTAGCGGGAGGCCTCTCCTACAATGAGCAGTTCTTC,CASSLLAGGLSYNEQFF
TRBJ2-7,TRBV9,NA,NA,TGTGCCAGCAGCGTAGCTACTAGTGCAGAGCAGTACTTC,CASSVATSAEQYF
TRBJ1-4,TRBV27,NA,NA,TGTGCCAGCAGTTTAAGACAGGACCTTAATGAAAAACTGTTTTTT,CASSLRQDLNEKLFF
TRBJ2-7,TRBV7-3,NA,NA,TGTGCCAGCAGCTGGGGGCCCGGGAACACCTACGAGCAGTACTTC,CASSWGPGNTYEQYF
TRBJ1-5,TRBV2,once,NA,TGTGCCAGCACCCCTGAGACAAGTCAGCCCCAGCATTTT,CASTPETSQPQHF
TRBJ2-1,TRBV5-4,NA,NA,TGTGCCAGCAGTTTGACGGATGAGCAGTTCTTC,CASSLTDEQFF
TRBJ1-1,TRBV29-1,NA,NA,TGCAGCGTTGAAGGGGGCTCAATTCTGTCTGAAGCTTTCTTT,CSVEGGSILSEAFF
TRBJ2-7,TRBV28,NA,TRBD1,TGTGCCAGCAGTTTAGGGACAGGGAGCTACGAGCAGTACTTC,CASSLGTGSYEQYF
TRBJ2-3,TRBV5-1,NA,TRBD2,TGCGCCAGCAGTGCAAGCGGGAGGACGCAGTATTTT,CASSASGRTQYF
TRBJ2-7,TRBV6-5,NA,NA,TGTGCCAGCAGTTGGGCCGAAAGCTCCTACGAGCAGTACTTC,CASSWAESSYEQYF
TRBJ1-1,TRBV7-2,once,NA,TGTGCCAGCGGACTATATTATGAAGCTTTCTTT,CASGLYYEAFF
TRBJ2-1,TRBV15,NA,TRBD2,TGTGCCACCAGCAGAGAAGGGACTAGCGGGAGGGCCCGGGCCAATGAGCAGTTCTTC,CATSREGTSGRARANEQFF